The clone carrying this T cell receptor (beta chain) was seen ten or more times. Antigen specificity is unknown. This sample is part of a study of T-cell memory formation after mild COVID-19. For the study at large: TCR clusters showed largely donor specificity.

One entry per CDR3 protein, called by TCRdb with MiXCR from the 5' RACE reads. The sample yields tens of thousands of distinct CDR3 sequences, 6% to 7.5% seen once. Study-level findings and limits: Mainly in CM and EM were contracting CD4+ clones; CD8+ were in EMRA. Prior to infection, memory already included some responding clones, suggesting cross-reactive memory joined.

The CDR3 covers 15 residues. Trimming shortened V by 3 bases and J by 2 bases, and 12 bases separated the two germline ends. In germline, CDR1 is KGHSH, CDR2 LQKENI. The sample consisted of PBMCs or a T cell subset sorted from them (not recorded which). The gene calls are TRBV18 and TRBJ2-3, with unresolved D. The sequence was collected from an adult who had mild COVID-19 (a few samples of this study predate the infection). Cell type and time point are not known. DNA for the CDR3: TGTGCCAGCTCACCTTACGGCGGAGACACAGATACGCAGTATTTT. Translated, it gives CASSPYGGDTDTQYF.